Presented here are 18 T cell receptor beta chains from one specimen sequenced in a study of control samples from healthy donors and cancer patients. TCRdb keeps only in-frame clones here, not all; method: immunoSEQ multiplex PCR. The top ten hold about 1.9% of the sample, which has more than 65,000 clones, 80% to 90% seen once. Sequencing input: PBMCs. The receptor source for this set is a woman aged 55 to 70 with head and neck cancer.

The table lists this clone with a count of one. This sequence joins TRBV11-3 and TRBJ2-1; D gene ambiguous. CDR1 and CDR2 from the germline V gene are SGHNT and YENEEA. CDR3 length equals 15 residues. Trimming stripped 3 bases from V and 4 bases from J, with 13 bases between. The CDR3 sequence is CASSLQTGPYNEQFF. In nucleotides, the CDR3 is TGTGCCAGCAGCTTGCAGACCGGGCCATACAATGAGCAGTTCTTC. The variable domain in full, with the rest retrieved from reference TRBV11-3 and TRBJ2-1, is EAGVVQSPRYKIIEKKQPVAFWCNPISGHNTLYWYLQNLGQGPELLIRYENEEAVDDSQLPKDRFSAERLKGVDSTLKIQPAELGDSAVYLCASSLQTGPYNEQFFGPGTRLTVL.

The rearrangement links TRBV6-6 to TRBJ2-7; 14 bases fit TRBD2. Per the germline V gene, CDR1 is MNHNY and CDR2 is SVGAGI (reference sequence). V lost 6 bases, J lost 6 bases, and 10 bases stayed unmatched. The length of the CDR3 is 16 residues. In DNA form, the CDR3 reads TGTGCCAGCAGCCAGGGACTAGCGGGAGAGGAGGGCGAGCAGTACTTC. This encodes CASSQGLAGEEGEQYF.

V gene TRBV7-9 combines with J gene TRBJ1-1; the D is unclear. The CDR3 consists of 15 residues. Between the trimmed V and J ends, which lost 1 base and 4 bases, there was a span of 13 bases. Germline assignment: CDR1 SEHNR and CDR2 FQNEAQ (reference sequence). CDR3 in DNA: TGTGCCAGCAGCTTAGTCCTCGATAGCGGCACTGAAGCTTTCTTT. It translates to CASSLVLDSGTEAFF.

The chain carries TRBV27 and TRBJ1-4, with D unresolved. Per the germline V gene, CDR1 is MNHEY and CDR2 is SMNVEV (reference sequence). The CDR3 is made up of 14 amino acids. Trimming shortened V by 5 bases and J by 7 bases, and 14 bases separated the two germline ends. The CDR3: CASSGLRESEKLFF. Here the CDR3 DNA reads TGTGCCAGCAGTGGCTTGAGGGAGAGTGAAAAACTGTTTTTT.

CDR3 sequence reads: CASSLDTGIVPHEQYF. The CDR3 region has the DNA TGTGCCAGCAGCTTAGATACAGGGATCGTACCCCACGAGCAGTACTTC. The chain is built from TRBV7-9 and TRBJ2-7; weak D call: TRBD1 (6 bases). The germline gives CDR1 SEHNR, CDR2 FQNEAQ (reference sequence). The CDR3 sequence is 16 residues long. The V end lost 1 base, the J end lost 5 bases, and 18 bases lay between the germline ends.

This clone turned up a few times. This chain joins TRBV6-5 and TRBJ2-7; 10 bases fit TRBD2. This CDR3 has 14 residues. V lost 11 bases to trimming and J lost 3 bases; unmatched junction nucleotides: 10. Germline-derived CDR1 and CDR2 are MNHEY and SVGAGI. The CDR3 bases are TGTGCCGTGAAAACTGCTAGCGGGAGCTACGAGCAGTACTTC. This codes for CAVKTASGSYEQYF.

CDR3 nucleotide sequence: TGCGCCAGCAGTGAGTCGTTCGGGAGGGCCGGGGAGACCCAGTACTTC. Protein: CASSESFGRAGETQYF. The V call is TRBV10-1, the J call TRBJ2-5; 8 nucleotides line up with TRBD2. V was pared by 0 bases and J by 5 bases, with 8 bases of the junction left unmatched. CDR1 and CDR2 (germline): WNHNN, SYGVQD (reference sequence). This CDR3 has 16 residues.

The V and J genes are TRBV24-1 and TRBJ2-2, with D uncertain. Trimming shortened V by 3 bases and J by 2 bases, and 9 bases separated the two germline ends. This CDR3 is 15 amino acids long. CDR1 is KGHDR, CDR2 SFDVKD, per germline. Here the CDR3 DNA reads TGTGCCACCAGTGATCCGTCAGGAAACACCGGGGAGCTGTTTTTT. Translation: CATSDPSGNTGELFF.

This rearrangement joins TRBV6-1 to TRBJ2-3; 8 bases map to TRBD2. The CDR3 contains 14 residues. Germline loops: CDR1 MNHNS, CDR2 SASEGT. J gave up 5 bases and V 4 bases, and 5 bases lay outside the gene matches. The CDR3 nucleotides read TGTGCCAGCAGTGTAGCGGGAATAGGAGATACGCAGTATTTT. It translates to CASSVAGIGDTQYF.

In its sample, this clone was seen a few times. The rearrangement joins TRBV7-2 to TRBJ2-7; 9 bases map to TRBD1. V trimming: 5 bases; J trimming: 4 bases; junction bases outside the gene matches: 12. Germline V gene sequence: CDR1 SGHTA, CDR2 FQGNSA. This CDR3 contains 16 residues. DNA of the CDR3: TGTGCCAGCAGCCGTCGGGGCGGGACAGGGCCGTACGAGCAGTACTTC. Translating it yields CASSRRGGTGPYEQYF.

This clone was recorded a few times. The chain combines TRBV19 with TRBJ2-7; 16 bases fit TRBD2. From germline, CDR1 is LNHDA and CDR2 SQIVND (reference sequence). The V gene end was trimmed by 5 bases and the J gene end by 5 bases; junction bases not matched to a gene: 9. The CDR3 has 17 residues. The CDR3, as DNA: TGTGCCAGTAGTCCCTATGGGACTAGCGGGAGGGAGGACGAGCAGTACTTC. Translating it yields CASSPYGTSGREDEQYF.

The chain joins TRBV30 to TRBJ2-7; 9 bases are a match to TRBD1. This CDR3 is 16 amino acids long. V shed 0 bases, J shed 2 bases, and the junction held 8 bases outside the gene matches. Germline V gives CDR1 GTSNPN, CDR2 SVGIG (reference sequence). CDR3 region: CAWSVRFGTGTYEQYF. DNA for the CDR3: TGTGCCTGGAGTGTACGTTTTGGGACAGGGACCTACGAGCAGTACTTC.

The chain links TRBV13 to TRBJ2-7; a possible D gene is TRBD2 (5 bases). CDR3 length: 15 amino acids. Trimming pared 5 bases from V and 2 bases from J, leaving 16 bases between. Germline CDR1 is PRHDT and CDR2 is FYEKMQ (reference sequence). CDR3 nucleotides: TGTGCCAGCAGCCCCACGGCGGGCCACACCTACGAGCAGTACTTC. Translation gives CASSPTAGHTYEQYF.

This chain uses TRBV27 with TRBJ2-7; TRBD1 might be the D (5 bases). V was cut by 3 bases and J by 8 bases, with 17 bases left in between. Germline CDR1 reads MNHEY; CDR2 reads SMNVEV (reference sequence). The CDR3 runs 14 residues. The CDR3 DNA follows: TGTGCCAGCAGTTTTCCGGTCAGGGATATGAAGCAGTACTTC. Residues: CASSFPVRDMKQYF.

The chain combines TRBV6-1 with TRBJ1-1, with D possibly matching TRBD1 (6 bases). Germline V lookup: CDR1 MNHNS, CDR2 SASEGT. This CDR3 is built from 13 residues. V was cut by 5 bases and J by 6 bases, with 13 bases left in between. CDR3 protein: CASSPAGVSEAFF. Written as DNA, the CDR3 is TGTGCCAGCAGTCCCGCAGGGGTGTCTGAAGCTTTCTTT.

The gene calls are TRBV21-1 and TRBJ2-7; the DNA was not used to check the table's D call, TRBD2. TRBV21-1 is an annotated pseudogene. This CDR3 spans 13 amino acids. The CDR3 spells CASSNVGVYEQYF. The DNA for the CDR3 is TGTGCCAGCAGCAACGTCGGAGTCTACGAGCAGTACTTC.

The chain joins TRBV19 to TRBJ2-6, with 8 bases that match TRBD1. The CDR3 runs 16 residues. The germline V gene encodes CDR1 LNHDA and CDR2 SQIVND (reference sequence). The ends lost 5 bases at V and 1 base at J; junction bases unmatched: 4. CDR3 DNA: TGTGCCAGTAGTGTACAGGGGGGATCTGGGGCCAACGTCCTGACTTTC. This codes for CASSVQGGSGANVLTF.

This clone showed up just once. The V call is TRBV6-5, the J call TRBJ2-1; 8 bases line up with TRBD1. CDR1 is MNHEY, CDR2 SVGAGI, per germline. The CDR3 totals 15 residues. J was trimmed by 2 bases and V by 6 bases; bases with no gene match: 6. CDR3 sequence (DNA): TGTGCCAGCAGAAGGACAGGGTCAACCTACAATGAGCAGTTCTTC. It is translated as CASRRTGSTYNEQFF.